The 25 T cell receptor beta chains presented below share a single source sample, sequenced in a study of cytomegalovirus exposure and HLA in healthy donors. The PCR made use of 60 Vbeta and 13 Jbeta primers. Profiled with immunoSEQ multiplex PCR; TCRdb holds only in-frame clones, not every one. The table lists 200,000 to 250,000 clones, roughly 80% of them singletons. What was sequenced was PBMCs. Receptor source: a girl aged 2-10 years in good health and CMV-seronegative.

The J gene is TRBJ1-1, the V gene TRBV6-5; possible D gene TRBD1, 5 bases. V lost 4 bases and J 3 bases, leaving 18 bases between the germline ends. Per the germline V gene, CDR1 is MNHEY and CDR2 is SVGAGI. There are 16 residues in the CDR3. The CDR3 is CASSFTGLGGYTEAFF. The CDR3 DNA reads TGTGCCAGCAGTTTTACGGGGCTCGGGGGGTACACTGAAGCTTTCTTT.

This chain connects TRBV6-4 to TRBJ2-2; 9 positions agree with TRBD2. Germline V gene lookup returns CDR1 MRHNA and CDR2 SNTAGT. The V gene end was trimmed by 4 bases and the J gene end by 4 bases; junction bases not matched to a gene: 4. The CDR3 has 15 amino acids. DNA for the CDR3: TGTGCCAGCAGTGTCTCAGCGGGAGGCACCGGGGAGCTGTTTTTT. Encoded protein: CASSVSAGGTGELFF.

CDR3 loop: CASSSHRDSEAFF. The CDR3, as DNA: TGTGCCAGTAGTTCCCACAGGGATTCTGAAGCTTTCTTT. The chain combines TRBV19 with TRBJ1-1; tentative D call: TRBD1 (6 bases). Trimming took off 5 bases at V and 6 bases at J, with 13 bases between the two ends. The CDR3 totals 13 residues. The V gene's germline CDR1 is LNHDA and CDR2 SQIVND (reference sequence).

The CDR3 here is CACQGDTIYF. The CDR3 region has the DNA TGTGCCTGCCAGGGGGACACCATATATTTT. The chain employs TRBV7-9 and TRBJ1-3; 7 nucleotides agree with TRBD1. This CDR3 is built from 10 residues. V gave up 11 bases and J gave up 8 bases; unmatched junction bases: 3. Germline V gives CDR1 SEHNR, CDR2 FQNEAQ (reference sequence).

The chain is built from TRBV2 and TRBJ2-7; 7 bases are shared with TRBD1. In germline, CDR1 is SNHLY, CDR2 FYNNEI. V trimming: 9 bases; J trimming: 6 bases; junction bases outside the gene matches: 11. The CDR3 sequence is 13 residues long. The CDR3 nucleotides read TGTGCCAGATCGCTACAGGGGTCTCTCGAGCAGTACTTC. It encodes CARSLQGSLEQYF.

V is TRBV18 and J is TRBJ2-1, with D possibly matching TRBD2 (6 bases). The CDR3 is 14 residues long. Germline assignment: CDR1 KGHSH and CDR2 LQKENI. The V end was cut by 4 bases, the J end by 9 bases, with 16 bases between. Written as DNA, the CDR3 is TGTGCCAGCTCACGAGGGGAGGCCCAAGGTGAGCAGTTCTTC. The encoded protein is CASSRGEAQGEQFF.

V usage is TRBV27 and J usage is TRBJ2-7; D may be TRBD1 (7 bases). The germline CDR1 and CDR2 sequences are MNHEY and SMNVEV (reference sequence). The germline V and J ends were trimmed by 3 bases and 6 bases, with 18 bases remaining between them. The CDR3 has 15 amino acids. The CDR3 nucleotides read TGTGCCAGCAGTTTTCGGGGGACAGAGAGCTCCGAGCAGTACTTC. Translating it yields CASSFRGTESSEQYF.

J is TRBJ2-1 and V is TRBV5-4; possibly TRBD2 for D (7 bases). Germline assignment: CDR1 SGHNT and CDR2 YYREEE (reference sequence). V was clipped by 4 bases and J by 7 bases, with 18 bases between them. The CDR3 is 15 residues long. For the CDR3, the DNA is TGTGCCAGCAGCGGGGGGGCCGACAGATTGAATGAGCAGTTCTTC. Encoded protein: CASSGGADRLNEQFF. Full variable domain (remainder filled in from reference TRBV5-4 and TRBJ2-1): ETGVTQSPTHLIKTRGQQVTLRCSSQSGHNTVSWYQQALGQGPQFIFQYYREEENGRGNFPPRFSGLQFPNYSSELNVNALELDDSALYLCASSGGADRLNEQFFGPGTRLTVL.

This chain uses TRBV7-8 with TRBJ2-5; maybe TRBD2 (7 bases). The CDR3 loop spans 15 amino acids. Deletions cut 5 bases from V and 1 base from J, with 14 bases between. The germline V gene encodes CDR1 SGHVS and CDR2 FQNEAQ. The CDR3 region has the DNA TGTGCCAGCAGCCGACCGGGGGGCGGCCAAGAGACCCAGTACTTC. Its translation is CASSRPGGGQETQYF.

The chain uses TRBV19 and TRBJ2-2, with D unclear. This CDR3 contains 13 residues. In germline, CDR1 is LNHDA, CDR2 SQIVND (reference sequence). Trimming left V 0 bases short and J 5 bases short, with 4 bases between. CDR3 DNA sequence: TGTGCCAGTAGTATAGACCTTACCGGGGAGCTGTTTTTT. This codes for CASSIDLTGELFF.

This clone was seen just once. This chain joins TRBV6-6 and TRBJ2-2; the D gene is possibly TRBD1 (6 bases). Trimming left V 11 bases short and J 2 bases short, with 18 bases between. The V gene's germline CDR1 is MNHNY and CDR2 SVGAGI (reference sequence). The CDR3 sequence is 15 residues long. CDR3 bases: TGTGCCGGAAACTCCGGGACAACTAACACCGGGGAGCTGTTTTTT. It is translated as CAGNSGTTNTGELFF.

The genes are TRBV19 and TRBJ2-7; 8 bases are a match to TRBD2. CDR3 length equals 14 residues. Germline V lookup: CDR1 LNHDA, CDR2 SQIVND (reference sequence). V shed 7 bases and J 0 bases; nucleotides not matched to a gene: 5. CDR3 sequence: CASTLSGSSYEQYF. CDR3 DNA sequence: TGTGCCAGTACCCTCAGCGGGAGCTCCTACGAGCAGTACTTC.

DNA of the CDR3: TGTGCCAGCTTACAGGGGTCCTCAGCCCTAAATCAGCCCCAGCATTTT. Amino acids: CASLQGSSALNQPQHF. This chain connects TRBV2 to TRBJ1-5, with 7 bases identical to TRBD1. CDR1 and CDR2 from the germline V gene are SNHLY and FYNNEI. This CDR3 comprises 16 residues. With 8 bases clipped from V and 4 bases from J, the junction kept 14 bases outside the gene matches.

The rearrangement joins TRBV13 to TRBJ2-5; D not resolved. This CDR3 spans 14 amino acids. V was cut by 7 bases and J by 2 bases, with 14 bases left in between. The germline V gene encodes CDR1 PRHDT and CDR2 FYEKMQ (reference sequence). The CDR3 protein is CASTTTPRQETQYF. The CDR3 bases are TGTGCCAGCACGACGACACCAAGGCAAGAGACCCAGTACTTC.

The chain couples TRBV7-9 to TRBJ2-5; 13 nucleotides line up with TRBD2. Looked up from germline, CDR1 is SEHNR and CDR2 is FQNEAQ (reference sequence). The CDR3 is 17 residues long. The V and J ends lost 4 bases and 0 bases, in that order; junction bases with no gene match: 5. The CDR3 nucleotides are TGTGCCAGCAGCTACCTTGGACTAGCGGGAGACCAAGAGACCCAGTACTTC. Its protein product is CASSYLGLAGDQETQYF.

This chain uses TRBV5-4 with TRBJ2-1, with 11 bases matching TRBD2. CDR3 length: 16 residues. V lost 7 bases to trimming and J lost 2 bases; unmatched junction nucleotides: 8. Germline V gene sequence: CDR1 SGHNT, CDR2 YYREEE (reference sequence). CDR3 region: CASFALAGGAYNEQFF. In nucleotides, the CDR3 is TGTGCCAGCTTTGCCCTAGCGGGGGGCGCCTACAATGAGCAGTTCTTC.

This clone appeared once. This chain links TRBV2 with TRBJ2-7; 9 nucleotides match TRBD1. The CDR3 has 16 residues. After removal of 7 bases from V and 6 bases from J, the junction contained 16 bases not matched to a gene. The germline V gene encodes CDR1 SNHLY and CDR2 FYNNEI. This chain's CDR3 is CASTPSFWTGASEQYF. The CDR3 DNA follows: TGTGCCAGCACCCCTTCGTTCTGGACAGGGGCATCCGAGCAGTACTTC.

This rearrangement joins TRBV6-5 to TRBJ1-2; TRBD1 matches at 7 bases. This CDR3 has 13 amino acids. Germline V gene lookup returns CDR1 MNHEY and CDR2 SVGAGI. V lost 6 bases to trimming and J lost 5 bases; unmatched junction nucleotides: 6. CDR3 nucleotide sequence: TGTGCCAGCAGCCTCGGGACAGCTTATGGCTACACCTTC. As protein: CASSLGTAYGYTF.

The gene calls are TRBV5-6 and TRBJ2-5, with D unclear. Germline assignment: CDR1 SGHDT and CDR2 YYEEEE. Trimming stripped 1 base from V and 2 bases from J, with 6 bases between. The CDR3 spans 13 residues. CDR3 sequence (DNA): TGTGCCAGCAGCTTGTACCGGCAAGAGACCCAGTACTTC. This sequence encodes CASSLYRQETQYF.

V usage is TRBV14 and J usage is TRBJ2-3, with D unresolved. There are 15 residues in the CDR3. The germline V gene encodes CDR1 SGHDN and CDR2 FVKESK. Trimming stripped 4 bases from V and 4 bases from J, with 15 bases between. This CDR3 is CASSLLAGSADTQYF. The DNA of the CDR3 is TGTGCCAGCAGCCTATTAGCTGGATCCGCAGATACGCAGTATTTT.

This CDR3 is CASSMPPGQEETQYF. DNA for the CDR3: TGTGCCAGCAGCATGCCCCCGGGACAGGAAGAGACCCAGTACTTC. This sequence joins TRBV5-8 and TRBJ2-5; 8 bases align to TRBD1. Trimming at V came to 4 bases and at J to 3 bases, leaving 8 bases not matched to a gene. Germline V gene sequence: CDR1 SGHTS, CDR2 YDEGEE. The CDR3 has 15 amino acids.

The J gene is TRBJ2-7, the V gene TRBV19, with TRBD2 matching over 7 bases. Germline CDR1 LNHDA, CDR2 SQIVND (reference sequence). CDR3 length: 13 amino acids. Losses at the gene ends were 6 bases for V and 6 bases for J; bases not matched to a gene: 8. CDR3 protein: CASSISPGGEQYF. CDR3 nucleotides: TGTGCCAGTAGCATATCCCCGGGGGGCGAGCAGTACTTC.

This clone was detected only a few times. The V call is TRBV9, the J call TRBJ1-2, with a weak D call TRBD1 (6 bases). The germline V gene encodes CDR1 SGDLS and CDR2 YYNGEE. Trimming stripped 0 bases from V and 8 bases from J, with 14 bases between. The CDR3 totals 14 residues. The CDR3 here is CASSVGVQGSGYTF. The CDR3 DNA reads as TGTGCCAGCAGCGTAGGCGTCCAGGGGAGCGGCTACACCTTC.

The rearrangement uses TRBV19 and TRBJ1-5; 10 bases line up with TRBD1. The germline V gene encodes CDR1 LNHDA and CDR2 SQIVND (reference sequence). CDR3 length: 16 residues. J was trimmed by 8 bases and V by 11 bases; bases with no gene match: 18. CDR3: CAGGGGIPGQGKPQHF. In nucleotides, the CDR3 is TGTGCCGGAGGGGGGGGAATCCCGGGACAGGGGAAGCCCCAGCATTTT.

The gene calls are TRBV27 and TRBJ2-7, with 7 nucleotides matching TRBD1. J lost 1 base, V lost 6 bases, and 9 bases had no gene match. The germline CDR1 and CDR2 sequences are MNHEY and SMNVEV (reference sequence). The CDR3 extends over 15 amino acids. The chain's CDR3 is CASSDPGTASYEQYF. Written as DNA, the CDR3 is TGTGCCAGCAGCGATCCCGGGACAGCATCCTACGAGCAGTACTTC.